Shown below are 9 T cell receptor beta chains from a single sample sequenced in a study of blood T cells in healthy people across ages. Sample-barcoded 5' priming and a J-beta primer mix drove a second PCR of about 6 to 11 cycles. MiXCR, run by TCRdb on the 5' RACE reads, gives a single entry per CDR3 protein. The sample shows about 1.4 million distinct CDR3 sequences, approximately 59% of them seen only once. The sample comprised blood. These receptors were taken from a man aged 18 to 29 in good health.

This clonotype has just one count. As DNA, the CDR3 is TGTGCCAGCAGTTTCGCTAGCGGGGGGGCCGGAGAGACCCAGTACTTC. It specifies CASSFASGGAGETQYF. The genes are TRBV12-3 or TRBV12-4 and TRBJ2-7; 12 bases map to TRBD2. The J call is doubtful: the DNA matches TRBJ2-5 better. The CDR3 extends over 16 amino acids.

CDR3: CSARESLLFGGLYTEAFF. The CDR3 DNA reads as TGCAGTGCTAGAGAATCCCTTTTGTTCGGGGGTTTATACACTGAAGCTTTCTTT. The V and J genes are TRBV20-1 and TRBJ1-1, with D possibly matching TRBD1 (5 bases). Germline V gene lookup returns CDR1 DFQATT and CDR2 SNEGSKA (reference sequence). Trimming pared 0 bases from V and 3 bases from J, leaving 23 bases between. The CDR3 has 18 amino acids.

The chain carries TRBV6-5 and TRBJ2-1; TRBD2 aligns across 14 bases. The CDR3 is 15 amino acids. Germline V gene sequence: CDR1 MNHEY, CDR2 SVGAGI. V shed 6 bases and J 8 bases; nucleotides not matched to a gene: 6. The CDR3 region has the DNA TGTGCCAGCAGCGGGACTAGCGGGAGAGTCCATGAGCAGTTCTTC. Its protein is CASSGTSGRVHEQFF.

This chain joins TRBV7-6 and TRBJ1-2, with D maybe TRBD1 (6 bases). V shed 0 bases and J shed 6 bases, with 14 bases lying between them. Germline-derived CDR1 and CDR2 are SGHVS and FNYEAQ. There are 15 residues in the CDR3. CDR3 sequence: CASSLAPRGVDGYTF. In DNA, the CDR3 is TGTGCCAGCAGCTTAGCTCCTAGGGGGGTTGATGGCTACACCTTC. The full variable domain, rest sourced from reference TRBV7-6 and TRBJ1-2, is GAGVSQSPRYKVTKRGQDVALRCDPISGHVSLYWYRQALGQGPEFLTYFNYEAQQDKSGLPNDRFSAERPEGSISTLTIQRTEQRDSAMYRCASSLAPRGVDGYTFGSGTRLTVV.

This clonotype appeared many times. The chain is built from TRBV4-2 and TRBJ2-3; 9 bases are shared with TRBD2. The CDR3 consists of 15 residues. V lost 4 bases, J lost 1 base, and 3 bases stayed unmatched. Germline V CDR1 and CDR2: LGHNA, YNFKEQ. CDR3 amino acids: CASSLRGGGTDTQYF. CDR3 DNA sequence: TGTGCCAGCAGCCTGCGGGGGGGCGGCACAGATACGCAGTATTTT.

The genes are TRBV4-1 and TRBJ2-1; 9 bases align to TRBD1. This CDR3 contains 16 residues. Germline V gene sequence: CDR1 MGHRA, CDR2 YSYEKL. The ends lost 3 bases at V and 5 bases at J; junction bases unmatched: 8. This CDR3 is CASSQRGTGIDNEQFF. Written as DNA, the CDR3 is TGCGCCAGCAGCCAGAGAGGGACAGGGATTGACAATGAGCAGTTCTTC.

The rearrangement joins TRBV20-1 to TRBJ2-1; no clear D gene. This CDR3 is built from 14 residues. Trimming pared 5 bases from V and 2 bases from J, leaving 13 bases between. Per the germline V gene, CDR1 is DFQATT and CDR2 is SNEGSKA (reference sequence). The CDR3 DNA reads as TGCAGTGCTCCTATTGGGCGCACCTACAATGAGCAGTTCTTC. Translation gives CSAPIGRTYNEQFF.

This rearrangement joins TRBV10-3 to TRBJ2-1, with TRBD2 matching over 9 bases. The end of the DNA is better explained by TRBJ2-7, so the J call may be wrong. This CDR3 is built from 13 residues. Germline V gene sequence: CDR1 ENHRY, CDR2 SYGVKD. CDR3 amino acids: CAITPTSGNEQYF. CDR3 in DNA: TGTGCCATCACCCCGACTAGCGGCAATGAGCAGTACTTC.

The chain uses TRBV27 and TRBJ2-1; D is possibly TRBD1 or TRBD2 (5 bases each). CDR3 length equals 18 residues. V was shortened by 4 bases and J by 0 bases, with 19 bases between the two germline ends. CDR1 is MNHEY, CDR2 SMNVEV, per germline (reference sequence). The DNA for the CDR3 is TGTGCCAGCAGTTCAGCCTTCGGGGCACGGAGCTCCTACAATGAGCAGTTCTTC. It encodes CASSSAFGARSSYNEQFF.